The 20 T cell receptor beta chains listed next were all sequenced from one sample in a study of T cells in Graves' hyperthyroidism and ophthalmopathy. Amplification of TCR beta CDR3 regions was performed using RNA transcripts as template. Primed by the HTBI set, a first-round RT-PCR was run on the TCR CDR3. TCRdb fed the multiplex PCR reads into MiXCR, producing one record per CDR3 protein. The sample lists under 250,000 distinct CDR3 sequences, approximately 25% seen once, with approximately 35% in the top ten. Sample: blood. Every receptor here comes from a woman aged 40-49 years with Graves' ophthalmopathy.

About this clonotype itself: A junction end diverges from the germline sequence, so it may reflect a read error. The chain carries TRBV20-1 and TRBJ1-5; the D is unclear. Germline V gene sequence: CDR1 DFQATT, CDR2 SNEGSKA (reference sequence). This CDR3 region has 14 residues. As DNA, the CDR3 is TGCAGTGCTAGCGCCGGGGAAAGGGATCAGCCCCAGCATTTC. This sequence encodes CSASAGERDQPQHF.

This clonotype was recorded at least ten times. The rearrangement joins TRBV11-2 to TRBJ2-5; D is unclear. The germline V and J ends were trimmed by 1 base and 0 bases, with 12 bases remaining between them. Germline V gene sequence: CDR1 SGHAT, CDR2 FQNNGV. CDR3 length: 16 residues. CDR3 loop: CASSLAVVRYQETQYF. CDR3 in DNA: TGTGCCAGCAGCTTAGCGGTTGTTCGCTACCAAGAGACCCAGTACTTC. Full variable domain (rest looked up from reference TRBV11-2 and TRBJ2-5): EAGVAQSPRYKIIEKRQSVAFWCNPISGHATLYWYQQILGQGPKLLIQFQNNGVVDDSQLPKDRFSAERLKGVDSTLKIQPAKLEDSAVYLCASSLAVVRYQETQYFGPGTRLLVL.

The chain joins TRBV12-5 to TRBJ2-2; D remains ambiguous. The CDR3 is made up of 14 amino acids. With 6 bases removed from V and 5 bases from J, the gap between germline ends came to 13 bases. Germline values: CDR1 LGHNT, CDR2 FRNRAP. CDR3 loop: CASGSTQRTGELFF. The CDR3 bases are TGTGCTAGTGGATCGACACAGAGGACCGGGGAGCTGTTTTTT.

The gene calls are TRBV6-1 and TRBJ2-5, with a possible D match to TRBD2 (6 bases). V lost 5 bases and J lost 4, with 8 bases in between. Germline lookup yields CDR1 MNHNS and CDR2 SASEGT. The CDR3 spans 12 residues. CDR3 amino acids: CASSPGLETQYF. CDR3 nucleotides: TGTGCCAGCAGTCCGGGACTAGAGACCCAGTACTTC.

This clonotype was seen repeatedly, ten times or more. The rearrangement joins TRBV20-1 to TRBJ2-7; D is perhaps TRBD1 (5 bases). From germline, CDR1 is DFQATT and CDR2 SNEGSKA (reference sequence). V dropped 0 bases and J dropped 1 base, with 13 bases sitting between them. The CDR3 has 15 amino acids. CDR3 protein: CSARDPAGPSYEQYF. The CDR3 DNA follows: TGCAGTGCTAGAGATCCGGCAGGGCCTTCCTACGAGCAGTACTTC.

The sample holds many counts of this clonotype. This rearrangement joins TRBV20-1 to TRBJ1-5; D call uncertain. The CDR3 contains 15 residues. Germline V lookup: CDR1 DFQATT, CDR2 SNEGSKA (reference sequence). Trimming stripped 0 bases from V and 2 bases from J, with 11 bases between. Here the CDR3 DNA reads TGCAGTGCTAGAGATGGACGGTTAGGCAATCAGCCCCAGCATTTT. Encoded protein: CSARDGRLGNQPQHF.

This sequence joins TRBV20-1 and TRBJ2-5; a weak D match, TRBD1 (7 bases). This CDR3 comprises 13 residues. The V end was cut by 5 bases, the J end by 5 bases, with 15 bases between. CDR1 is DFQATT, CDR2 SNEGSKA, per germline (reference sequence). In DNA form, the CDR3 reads TGCAGTGCTTTTACGACAGGGAGGGAGACCCAGTACTTC. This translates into CSAFTTGRETQYF.

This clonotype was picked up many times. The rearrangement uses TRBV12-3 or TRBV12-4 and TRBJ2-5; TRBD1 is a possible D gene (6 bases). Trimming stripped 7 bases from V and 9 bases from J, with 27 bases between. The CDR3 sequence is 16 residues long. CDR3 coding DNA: TGTGCCAGCACCCCAATAGACAGGACCGCCGGCTTGGCCCAGTACTTC. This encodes CASTPIDRTAGLAQYF.

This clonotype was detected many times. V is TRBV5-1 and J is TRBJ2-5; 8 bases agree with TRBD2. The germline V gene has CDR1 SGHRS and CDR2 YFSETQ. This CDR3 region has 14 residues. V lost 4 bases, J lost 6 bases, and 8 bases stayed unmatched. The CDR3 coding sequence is TGCGCCAGCAGCCCCGGGACTAGTTTGCAGACCCAGTACTTC. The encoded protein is CASSPGTSLQTQYF.

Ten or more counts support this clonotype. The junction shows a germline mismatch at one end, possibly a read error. The CDR3, as DNA: TGTGCCGGCAGTTACGCCGCAGGGAGTGGCTACACCTTC. It is translated as CAGSYAAGSGYTF. The genes are TRBV6-5 and TRBJ1-2; D may be TRBD1 (5 bases). The CDR3 is 13 residues long. Germline V lookup: CDR1 MNHEY, CDR2 SVGAGI.

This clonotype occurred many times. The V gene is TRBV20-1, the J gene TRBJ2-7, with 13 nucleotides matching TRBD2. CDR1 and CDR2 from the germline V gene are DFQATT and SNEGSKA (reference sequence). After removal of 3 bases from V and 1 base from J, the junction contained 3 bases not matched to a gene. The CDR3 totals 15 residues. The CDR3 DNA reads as TGCAGTGCTAGCCGGACTAGCGGGGGATCCTACGAGCAGTACTTC. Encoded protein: CSASRTSGGSYEQYF.

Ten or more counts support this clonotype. CDR3 in amino acids: CASSLDYDIINYGYTF. CDR3 DNA: TGTGCCAGCAGCTTAGATTACGACATTATTAACTATGGCTACACCTTC. The V and J genes are TRBV11-2 and TRBJ1-2, with D uncertain. V lost 0 bases, J lost 1 base, and 12 bases lay in between. Germline-derived CDR1 and CDR2 are SGHAT and FQNNGV. This CDR3 comprises 16 residues.

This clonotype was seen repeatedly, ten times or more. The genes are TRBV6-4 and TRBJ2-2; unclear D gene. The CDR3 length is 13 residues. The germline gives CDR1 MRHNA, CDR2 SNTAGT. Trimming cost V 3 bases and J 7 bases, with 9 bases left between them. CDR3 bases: TGTGCCAGCAGTGAAAAGTTTAGCGGGGAGCTGTTTTTT. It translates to CASSEKFSGELFF.

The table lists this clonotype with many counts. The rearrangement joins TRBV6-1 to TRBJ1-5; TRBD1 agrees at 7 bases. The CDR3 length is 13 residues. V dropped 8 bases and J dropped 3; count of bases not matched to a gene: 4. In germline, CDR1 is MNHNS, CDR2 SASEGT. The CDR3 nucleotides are TGTGCCAGCGGCAGGGGGGACAATCAGCCCCAGCATTTT. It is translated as CASGRGDNQPQHF.

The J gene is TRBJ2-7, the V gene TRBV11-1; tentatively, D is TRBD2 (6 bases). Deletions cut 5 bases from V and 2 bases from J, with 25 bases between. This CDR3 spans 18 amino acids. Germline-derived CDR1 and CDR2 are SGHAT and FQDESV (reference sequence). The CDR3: CASSPPGDVAAKTYEQYF. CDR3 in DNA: TGTGCCAGCAGCCCTCCCGGGGATGTAGCGGCAAAAACCTACGAGCAGTACTTC.

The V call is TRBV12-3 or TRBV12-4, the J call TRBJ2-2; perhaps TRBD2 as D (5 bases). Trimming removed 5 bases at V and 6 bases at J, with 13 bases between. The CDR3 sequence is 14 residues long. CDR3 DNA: TGTGCCAGCAGTCCGAAAGATAGCGCCGGGGAGCTGTTTTTT. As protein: CASSPKDSAGELFF.

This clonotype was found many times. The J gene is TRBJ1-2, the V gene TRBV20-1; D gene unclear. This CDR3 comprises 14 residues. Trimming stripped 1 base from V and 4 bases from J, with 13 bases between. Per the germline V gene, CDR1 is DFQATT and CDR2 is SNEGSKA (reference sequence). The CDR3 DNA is TGCAGTGCTAGAGGCCCTCAGGCCCTCTATGGCTACACCTTC. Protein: CSARGPQALYGYTF.

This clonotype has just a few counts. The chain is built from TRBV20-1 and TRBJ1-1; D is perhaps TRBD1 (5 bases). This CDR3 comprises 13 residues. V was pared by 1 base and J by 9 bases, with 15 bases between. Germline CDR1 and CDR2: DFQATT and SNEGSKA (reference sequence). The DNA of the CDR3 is TGCAGTGCTAGAGGCACAATCGACAGACAAGCTTTCTTT. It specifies CSARGTIDRQAFF.

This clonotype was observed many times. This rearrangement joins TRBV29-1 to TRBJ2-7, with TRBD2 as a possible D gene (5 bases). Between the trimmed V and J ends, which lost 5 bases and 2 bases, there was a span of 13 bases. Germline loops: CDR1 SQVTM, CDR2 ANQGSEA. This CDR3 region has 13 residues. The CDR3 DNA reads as TGCAGCGTTAAAGGCGACGGGACCTACGAGCAGTACTTC. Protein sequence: CSVKGDGTYEQYF.

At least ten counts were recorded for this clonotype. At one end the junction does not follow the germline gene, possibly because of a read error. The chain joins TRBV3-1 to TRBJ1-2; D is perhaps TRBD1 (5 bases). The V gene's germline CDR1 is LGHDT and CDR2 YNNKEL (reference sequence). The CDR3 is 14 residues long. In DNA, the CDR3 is TGTGCCAGCAGCCAAGGGTCAGGGAGTAGGGGCTACACCTTT. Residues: CASSQGSGSRGYTF.